These 9 T cell receptor beta chains were sequenced from one sample in a study of cytomegalovirus exposure and HLA in healthy donors. The PCR made use of 60 Vbeta and 13 Jbeta primers. Clones were sequenced by immunoSEQ multiplex PCR, and TCRdb holds only the in-frame ones, with some missing. The sample has around 220,000 clones, about 74% seen once. The specimen sequenced was PBMCs. Receptors originate from a man aged 40-50 years in good health and CMV-seronegative.

The CDR3 protein is CASSSEGGNIQYF. Here the CDR3 DNA reads TGTGCCAGCAGCTCCGAGGGGGGGAACATTCAGTACTTC. The chain links TRBV7-2 to TRBJ2-4; D is possibly TRBD2 (7 bases). The CDR3 has 13 residues. V lost 4 bases and J lost 7, with 11 bases in between. The germline gives CDR1 SGHTA, CDR2 FQGNSA.

V usage is TRBV29-1 and J usage is TRBJ2-7; TRBD2 might be the D (5 bases). There are 12 residues in the CDR3. Trimming shortened V by 1 base and J by 4 bases, and 8 bases separated the two germline ends. Germline V gene lookup returns CDR1 SQVTM and CDR2 ANQGSEA. For the CDR3, the DNA is TGCAGCGTTGAAGTGGGGAGATACGAGCAGTACTTC. Amino acid sequence: CSVEVGRYEQYF.

In its sample, this clone was seen once. The chain employs TRBV7-3 and TRBJ2-2; weak D call: TRBD1 (6 bases). The CDR3 contains 15 residues. Per germline, CDR1 SGHTA and CDR2 FQGTGA. V lost 9 bases and J 0 bases, leaving 14 bases between the germline ends. The CDR3 sequence is CASTPGVTNTGELFF. The DNA for the CDR3 is TGTGCCAGTACCCCAGGGGTCACGAACACCGGGGAGCTGTTTTTT.

The rearrangement links TRBV5-8 to TRBJ2-7; D remains unclear. Trimming removed 2 bases from V and 2 bases from J, with 5 bases in between. Per the germline V gene, CDR1 is SGHTS and CDR2 is YDEGEE. This CDR3 contains 12 residues. CDR3 sequence (DNA): TGTGCCAGCAGCTTCGGTCCCTACGAGCAGTACTTC. The encoded protein is CASSFGPYEQYF.

The chain recombines TRBV4-2 with TRBJ2-3, with a tentative D call TRBD2 (5 bases). The V gene's germline CDR1 is LGHNA and CDR2 YNFKEQ. The CDR3 is 14 amino acids. Trimming shortened V by 1 base and J by 0 bases, and 5 bases separated the two germline ends. The CDR3 DNA reads TGTGCCAGCAGCCAAGGGACTAGCACAGATACGCAGTATTTT. Residues: CASSQGTSTDTQYF.

The chain has TRBV5-4 and TRBJ1-2; no definite D call. The CDR3 loop spans 12 amino acids. CDR1 is SGHNT and CDR2 is YYREEE in the germline V gene (reference sequence). The germline V and J ends were trimmed by 9 bases and 6 bases, with 15 bases remaining between them. CDR3 coding DNA: TGTGCCATCGGCGGCGTGAACGATGGCTACACCTTC. It specifies CAIGGVNDGYTF. The variable domain in full, with the rest retrieved from reference TRBV5-4 and TRBJ1-2, is ETGVTQSPTHLIKTRGQQVTLRCSSQSGHNTVSWYQQALGQGPQFIFQYYREEENGRGNFPPRFSGLQFPNYSSELNVNALELDDSALYLCAIGGVNDGYTFGSGTRLTVV.

The chain combines TRBV19 with TRBJ1-6; D ambiguous. Germline CDR1 and CDR2: LNHDA and SQIVND (reference sequence). The CDR3 consists of 12 residues. The V gene lost 8 bases and the J gene lost 7 bases, with 9 bases spanning the gap. The DNA of the CDR3 is TGTGCCAGTGGGGAGGGAAATTCACCCCTCCACTTT. It codes for CASGEGNSPLHF.

This clone was seen more than once but under ten times. The chain couples TRBV29-1 to TRBJ2-5; D is ambiguous. TRBJ2-7 matches the DNA end more closely, so the J call is doubtful. Germline V lookup: CDR1 SQVTM, CDR2 ANQGSEA. The CDR3 runs to 11 residues. The CDR3 loop reads CSVQRSYEQYF. For the CDR3, the DNA is TGCAGCGTTCAACGTTCCTACGAGCAGTACTTC.

Only a few counts were recorded for this clone. The rearrangement uses TRBV29-1 and TRBJ1-2, with a tentative D call TRBD1 (6 bases). Trimming left V 6 bases short and J 7 bases short, with 15 bases between. CDR3 size: 12 residues. Looked up from germline, CDR1 is SQVTM and CDR2 is ANQGSEA. This chain's CDR3 is CSVNTGTSGYTF. Written as DNA, the CDR3 is TGCAGCGTGAATACAGGGACGTCTGGCTACACCTTC.